This is a list of T cell receptor beta chains from one sample in a study of cytomegalovirus exposure and HLA in healthy donors. TCRdb's table, derived via immunoSEQ multiplex PCR, lists solely in-frame clones and lacks some. The sample yields roughly 190,000 clones, about 90% seen once. Sequencing was carried out using PBMCs. The receptors were sampled from a boy between 2 and 10 years old in good health and CMV-seronegative. Both conserved end residues are part of each CDR3. The D gene is left open where the match is weak. Not every row has a clone size; where given, it reads once, few, many or a size class.

NA TRBJ2-1 NA TRBV6-1 TGTGCCAGCAGTGAAGCGTGGACAGAGAATGAGCAGTTCTTC CASSEAWTENEQFF
TRBD1 TRBJ2-7 NA TRBV5-1 TGCGCCAGCAGCTTGACCGGGACAGGGAACTACGAGCAGTACTTC CASSLTGTGNYEQYF
NA TRBJ1-2 NA TRBV27 TGTGCCAGCAGACAGGGCGGAAACTATGGCTACACCTTC CASRQGGNYGYTF
NA TRBJ2-7 NA TRBV11-2 TGTGCCAGCAGCAGGAACAGGGGGGAGGGCGAGCAGTACTTC CASSRNRGEGEQYF
TRBD2 TRBJ2-7 NA TRBV5-1 TGCGCCAGCAGCTTTAGCGGGAGGGGAACCTACGAGCAGTACTTC CASSFSGRGTYEQYF
TRBD1 TRBJ2-2 few TRBV7-9 TGTGCCAGCAGCCCACCGACAGGGTATAACACCGGGGAGCTGTTTTTT CASSPPTGYNTGELFF
NA TRBJ2-7 NA TRBV9 TGTGCCAGCAGCGTAGCTGATGCCGGGGGCTACGAGCAGTACTTC CASSVADAGGYEQYF
NA TRBJ2-1 NA TRBV5-1 TGCGCCAGCAGCTTAGGCGGGGGCCTCAATGAGCAGTTCTTC CASSLGGGLNEQFF
TRBD1 TRBJ2-5 NA TRBV29-1 TGCAGCGTTTACGGGGGACAGGGGCTTGCAGAGACCCAGTACTTC CSVYGGQGLAETQYF
NA TRBJ1-1 NA TRBV5-1 TGCGCCAGCAAGGGGGAACCCCAGAACACTGAAGCTTTCTTT CASKGEPQNTEAFF
NA TRBJ2-7 NA TRBV18 TGTGCCAGCTCACCCCGGTCCAGGGCCTACGAGCAGTACTTC CASSPRSRAYEQYF
NA TRBJ2-3 NA TRBV6-1 TGTGCCAGCAAGGCGCGGTCTCTAAGGGATACGCAGTATTTT CASKARSLRDTQYF
NA TRBJ1-5 NA TRBV19 TGTGCCAGTAGTATAGGAGGAGGAGACAGCAATCAGCCCCAGCATTTT CASSIGGGDSNQPQHF
NA TRBJ2-7 NA TRBV15 TGTGCCACCAGCAGGGACAGATCCTACGAGCAGTACTTC CATSRDRSYEQYF
NA TRBJ2-3 NA TRBV27 TGTGCCAGCACCAACAGGTTCACAGATACGCAGTATTTT CASTNRFTDTQYF
NA TRBJ1-1 few TRBV2 TGTGCCTGCGGACTTAAAGCTTTCTTT CACGLKAFF
TRBD2 TRBJ2-7 NA TRBV5-1 TGCGCCAGCAGCTTTAGCGGGAGGGGGTCCGAGCAGTACTTC CASSFSGRGSEQYF
NA TRBJ1-2 NA TRBV28 TGTGCCAGCAGTCCCCTCGGAGCTAACTATGGCTACACCTTC CASSPLGANYGYTF
NA TRBJ2-5 NA TRBV2 TGTGCCAGCAGGGAGACAGGCCCACAAGAGACCCAGTACTTC CASRETGPQETQYF
TRBD1 TRBJ1-1 NA TRBV5-6 TGTGCCAGCAGCAAAGGGGGCAGGGGCACTGAAGCTTTCTTT CASSKGGRGTEAFF
TRBD2 TRBJ2-1 NA TRBV7-9 TGTGCCAGCAGCTACCCTCTAGCGGGAGGTGAGCAGTTCTTC CASSYPLAGGEQFF
NA TRBJ2-7 once TRBV6-6 TGTGCCAGCAGGGAAGACGGTGGGGCGCTCTCCGAGCAGTACTTC CASREDGGALSEQYF
TRBD2 TRBJ2-1 NA TRBV7-3 TGTGCCAGCAGCTGGGAAGGGGAGGGCTACGCAAGGAATGAGCAGTTCTTC CASSWEGEGYARNEQFF
NA TRBJ2-5 NA TRBV5-8 TGTGCCAGCAGCTTGCAGGGACAATTATTTGGGGAGACCCAGTACTTC CASSLQGQLFGETQYF
NA TRBJ2-7 NA TRBV4-2 TGTGCCAGCAGTCCCCACCTTGACATACCCACCTACGAGCAGTACTTC CASSPHLDIPTYEQYF
NA TRBJ1-5 NA TRBV9 TGTGCCAGCAGCGTAGGAGGACAGTCCCTTGGTAGTCAGCCCCAGCATTTT CASSVGGQSLGSQPQHF
NA TRBJ2-7 NA TRBV7-6 TGTGCCAGCAGCCCCAAGCTCGGGACACCAGAGCAGTACTTC CASSPKLGTPEQYF
TRBD1 TRBJ1-6 NA TRBV7-3 TGTGCCAGCAGCTTACTCGGACAGGGGAATAATTCACCCCTCCACTTT CASSLLGQGNNSPLHF
TRBD1 TRBJ2-7 NA TRBV7-2 TGTGCCAGCAGCCTGGACAGGGGGCGCTACGAGCAGTACTTC CASSLDRGRYEQYF
TRBD2 TRBJ2-3 NA TRBV7-6 TGTGCCAGCAGCCCGACGGGACTAGCGGCGGGCACAGATACGCAGTATTTT CASSPTGLAAGTDTQYF
NA TRBJ2-5 NA TRBV7-3 TGTGCCAGCAGCTTAGAAGGGGCGTCCGAGACCCAGTACTTC CASSLEGASETQYF